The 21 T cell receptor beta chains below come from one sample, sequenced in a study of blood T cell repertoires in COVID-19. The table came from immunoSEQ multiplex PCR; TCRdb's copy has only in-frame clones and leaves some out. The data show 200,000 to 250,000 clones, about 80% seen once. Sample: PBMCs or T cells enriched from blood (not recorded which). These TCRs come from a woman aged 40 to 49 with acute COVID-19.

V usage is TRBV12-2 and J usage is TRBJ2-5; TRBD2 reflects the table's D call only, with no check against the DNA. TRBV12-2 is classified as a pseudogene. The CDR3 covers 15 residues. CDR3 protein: CASRILAGGRETQYF. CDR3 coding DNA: TGTGCAAGTCGCATACTAGCGGGAGGGCGGGAGACCCAGTACTTC.

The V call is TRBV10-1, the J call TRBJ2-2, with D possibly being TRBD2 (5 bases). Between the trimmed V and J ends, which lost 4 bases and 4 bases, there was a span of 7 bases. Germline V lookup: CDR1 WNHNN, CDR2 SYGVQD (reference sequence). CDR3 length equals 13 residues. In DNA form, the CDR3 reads TGCGCCAGCAGTGCCGAGGGCACCGGGGAGCTGTTTTTT. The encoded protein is CASSAEGTGELFF.

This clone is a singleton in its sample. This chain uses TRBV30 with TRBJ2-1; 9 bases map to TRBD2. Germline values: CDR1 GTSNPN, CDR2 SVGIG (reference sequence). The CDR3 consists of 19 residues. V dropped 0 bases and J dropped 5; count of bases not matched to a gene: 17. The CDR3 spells CAWSVSPDGLAREDNEQFF. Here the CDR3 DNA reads TGTGCCTGGAGTGTAAGCCCGGACGGACTAGCGAGAGAGGACAATGAGCAGTTCTTC.

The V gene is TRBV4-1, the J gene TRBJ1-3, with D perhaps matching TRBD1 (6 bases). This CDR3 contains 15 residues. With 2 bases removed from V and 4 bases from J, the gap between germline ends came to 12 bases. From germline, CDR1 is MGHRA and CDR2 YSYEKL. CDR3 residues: CASSQRTVEGNTIYF. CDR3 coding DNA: TGCGCCAGCAGCCAACGGACAGTGGAAGGAAACACCATATATTTT.

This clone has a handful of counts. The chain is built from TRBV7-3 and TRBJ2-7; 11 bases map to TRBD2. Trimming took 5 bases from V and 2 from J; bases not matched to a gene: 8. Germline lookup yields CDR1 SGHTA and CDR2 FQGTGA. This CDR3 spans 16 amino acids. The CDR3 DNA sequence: TGTGCCAGCAGCCCCAGAGTAGCGGGAGGGCCCTACGAGCAGTACTTC. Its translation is CASSPRVAGGPYEQYF.

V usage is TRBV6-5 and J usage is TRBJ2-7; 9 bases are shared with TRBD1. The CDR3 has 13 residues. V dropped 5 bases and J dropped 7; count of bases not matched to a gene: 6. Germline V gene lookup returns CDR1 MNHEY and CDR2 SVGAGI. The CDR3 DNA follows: TGTGCCAGCAGTCGGGACAGGGAGGGAGAGCAGTACTTC. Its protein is CASSRDREGEQYF.

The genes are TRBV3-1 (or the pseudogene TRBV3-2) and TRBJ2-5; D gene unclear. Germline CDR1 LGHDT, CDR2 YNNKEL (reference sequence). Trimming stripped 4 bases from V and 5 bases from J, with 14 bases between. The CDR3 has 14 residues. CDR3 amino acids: CASSLPGFGETQYF. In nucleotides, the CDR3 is TGTGCCAGCAGCCTCCCGGGTTTTGGGGAGACCCAGTACTTC.

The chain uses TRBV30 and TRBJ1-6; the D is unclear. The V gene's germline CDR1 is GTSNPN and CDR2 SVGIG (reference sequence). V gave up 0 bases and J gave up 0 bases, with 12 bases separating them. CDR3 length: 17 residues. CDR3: CAWSVRKVASYNSPLHF. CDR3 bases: TGTGCCTGGAGTGTACGGAAGGTAGCCTCCTATAATTCACCCCTCCACTTT.

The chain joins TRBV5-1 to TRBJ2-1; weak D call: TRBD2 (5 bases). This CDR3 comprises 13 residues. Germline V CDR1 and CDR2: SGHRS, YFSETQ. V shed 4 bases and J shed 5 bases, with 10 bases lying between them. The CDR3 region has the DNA TGCGCCAGCAGCATCTTACTAGACAATGAGCAGTTCTTC. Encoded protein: CASSILLDNEQFF.

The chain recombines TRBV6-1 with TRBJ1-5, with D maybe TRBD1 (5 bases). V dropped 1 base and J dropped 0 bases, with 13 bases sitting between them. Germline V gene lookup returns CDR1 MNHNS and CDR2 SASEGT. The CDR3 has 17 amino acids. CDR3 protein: CASSEGMGGPSNQPQHF. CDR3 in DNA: TGTGCCAGCAGTGAAGGTATGGGGGGACCTAGCAATCAGCCCCAGCATTTT.

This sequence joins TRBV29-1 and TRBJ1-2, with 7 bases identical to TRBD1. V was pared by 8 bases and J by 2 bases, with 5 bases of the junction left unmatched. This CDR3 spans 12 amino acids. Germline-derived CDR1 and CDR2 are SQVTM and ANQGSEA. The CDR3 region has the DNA TGCAGCTCCACGACAGGGAACTATGGCTACACCTTC. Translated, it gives CSSTTGNYGYTF.

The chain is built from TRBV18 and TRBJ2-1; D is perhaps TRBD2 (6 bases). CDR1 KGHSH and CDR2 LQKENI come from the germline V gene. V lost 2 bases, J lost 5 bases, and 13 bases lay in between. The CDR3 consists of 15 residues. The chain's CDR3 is CASSPRVAENNEQFF. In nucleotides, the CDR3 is TGTGCCAGCTCACCAAGGGTAGCGGAAAACAATGAGCAGTTCTTC.

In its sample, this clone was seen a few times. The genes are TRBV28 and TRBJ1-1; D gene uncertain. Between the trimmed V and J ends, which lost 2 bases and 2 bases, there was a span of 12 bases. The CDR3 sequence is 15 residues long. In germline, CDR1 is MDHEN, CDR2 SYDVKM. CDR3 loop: CASSLIGSPNTEAFF. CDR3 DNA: TGTGCCAGCAGTTTAATTGGCAGTCCTAACACTGAAGCTTTCTTT.

CDR3 sequence: CATTPSNRGINEKLFF. In DNA form, the CDR3 reads TGTGCCACCACCCCAAGTAACAGGGGGATTAATGAAAAACTGTTTTTT. The J gene is TRBJ1-4, the V gene TRBV15; 8 bases are a match to TRBD1. The V and J ends lost 7 bases and 4 bases, in that order; junction bases with no gene match: 11. This CDR3 is 16 amino acids long. Germline CDR1 LNHNV, CDR2 YYDKDF (reference sequence).

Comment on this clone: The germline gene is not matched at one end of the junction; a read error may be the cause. The CDR3 DNA sequence: TGTGCCAGTAATATAATGGGGGGGCGACGAGACACTGAAGCTTTCTTT. Its protein is CASNIMGGRRDTEAFF. The V call is TRBV19, the J call TRBJ1-1; TRBD1 might be the D (6 bases). Looked up from germline, CDR1 is LNHDA and CDR2 is SQIVND (reference sequence). CDR3 length: 16 amino acids.

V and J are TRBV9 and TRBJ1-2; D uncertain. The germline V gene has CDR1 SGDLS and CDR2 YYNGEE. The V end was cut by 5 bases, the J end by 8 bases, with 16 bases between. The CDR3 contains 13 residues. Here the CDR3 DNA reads TGTGCCAGCAGTGCCCGGTCCCTTCGGGGCTACACCTTC. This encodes CASSARSLRGYTF.

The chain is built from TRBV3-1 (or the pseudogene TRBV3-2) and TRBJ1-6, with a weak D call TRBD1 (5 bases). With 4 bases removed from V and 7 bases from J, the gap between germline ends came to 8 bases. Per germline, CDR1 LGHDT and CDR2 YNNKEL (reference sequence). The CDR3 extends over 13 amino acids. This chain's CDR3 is CASSLWTNSPLHF. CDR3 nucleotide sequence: TGTGCCAGCAGCCTCTGGACAAATTCACCCCTCCACTTT.

The CDR3 sequence is CASSYSRSAYPEQFF. CDR3 nucleotides: TGTGCCAGCAGTTACTCGAGATCAGCGTACCCTGAGCAGTTCTTC. The chain recombines TRBV6-2 or TRBV6-3 with TRBJ2-1; D unclear. This CDR3 comprises 15 residues. The germline V and J ends were trimmed by 0 bases and 9 bases, with 15 bases remaining between them. The germline gives CDR1 MNHEY, CDR2 SVGEGT.

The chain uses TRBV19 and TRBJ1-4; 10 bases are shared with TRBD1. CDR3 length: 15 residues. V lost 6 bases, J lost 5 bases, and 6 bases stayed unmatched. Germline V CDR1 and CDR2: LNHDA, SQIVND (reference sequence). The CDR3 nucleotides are TGTGCCAGTAGGGACAGGGGGACTGTAAATGAAAAACTGTTTTTT. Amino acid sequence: CASRDRGTVNEKLFF.

CDR3 in amino acids: CASSFGDRDEKLFF. CDR3 DNA: TGCGCCAGCAGCTTTGGGGACAGGGATGAAAAACTGTTTTTT. J is TRBJ1-4 and V is TRBV5-1; the match to TRBD1 covers 9 bases. The CDR3 loop spans 14 amino acids. Per germline, CDR1 SGHRS and CDR2 YFSETQ. V shed 2 bases, J shed 6 bases, and the junction held 2 bases outside the gene matches.

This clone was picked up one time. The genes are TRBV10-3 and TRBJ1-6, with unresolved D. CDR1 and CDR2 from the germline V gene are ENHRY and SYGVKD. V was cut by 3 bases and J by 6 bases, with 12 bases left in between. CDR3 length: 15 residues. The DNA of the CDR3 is TGTGCCATCAGTGACCCGGGAGTTCCTAATTCACCCCTCCACTTT. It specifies CAISDPGVPNSPLHF.